This entry features one TCR beta chain sequence. Antigen specificity is unknown. This sample stems from a study of cytomegalovirus exposure and HLA in healthy donors. PCR primers comprised 60 Vbeta and 13 Jbeta primers. The protocol was immunoSEQ multiplex PCR, while the TCRdb copy is restricted to in-frame clones and leaves out a portion. The table shows under 130,000 clones, with about 80% occurring only once. Overall study findings and caveats: Sequencing had likely introduced a cluster of highly shared sequence variants as an artifact.

V lost 6 bases and J lost 1; bases outside the gene matches: 7. The CDR3 covers 15 residues. Per germline, CDR1 MNHEY and CDR2 SVGAGI. The chain joins TRBV6-5 to TRBJ1-1, with 8 bases identical to TRBD1. The clonotype was recovered from a young man in good health and CMV-seronegative. Sequenced: PBMCs. The CDR3 sequence is CASRQTGAGNTEAFF. CDR3 nucleotides: TGTGCCAGCAGACAGACAGGGGCTGGGAACACTGAAGCTTTCTTT.